The rows below give T cell receptor beta chains drawn from one sample of a study of shared clonotypes between healthy human individuals. Only in-frame clones appear in the TCRdb table, and some are missing; sequencing was by immunoSEQ multiplex PCR. Of roughly 1,800,000 clones in the sample, about 95% were seen once. The sample taken for sequencing was naive CD8+ T cells sorted from blood. These receptors came from a man aged 18 to 35 in good health. Both conserved end residues are part of each CDR3. The D gene is left open where the match is weak. The size of a clone is reported for some rows only, either as once, few or many, or as a class for expanded clones.

clone_size	v_call	j_call	d_call	cdr3_aa	cdr3_nt
.	TRBV11-2	TRBJ2-2	.	CASSLSETANTGELFF	TGTGCCAGCAGCTTATCAGAGACAGCAAACACCGGGGAGCTGTTTTTT
.	TRBV4-3	TRBJ2-7	.	CASSQESGATYEQYF	TGCGCCAGCAGCCAAGAATCAGGGGCAACCTACGAGCAGTACTTC
.	TRBV5-1	TRBJ2-7	.	CASSLDTSSHEQYF	TGCGCCAGCAGCTTGGATACTAGCTCCCACGAGCAGTACTTC
.	TRBV7-8	TRBJ2-1	TRBD1	CASRDRGGSGQGNGEQFF	TGTGCCAGCAGAGATAGGGGGGGCTCGGGACAGGGAAATGGTGAGCAGTTCTTC
.	TRBV7-9	TRBJ2-5	.	CASSEGGIQETQYF	TGTGCCAGCAGCGAGGGGGGGATCCAAGAGACCCAGTACTTC
.	TRBV15	TRBJ1-4	.	CATSKGFNEKLFF	TGTGCCACCAGCAAGGGGTTTAATGAAAAACTGTTTTTT
.	TRBV21-1	TRBJ2-3	.	CASSKVRTGACTDTQYF	TGTGCCAGCAGCAAAGTAAGGACAGGGGCCTGCACAGATACGCAGTATTTT
.	TRBV2	TRBJ2-1	.	CASRGDSTEQFF	TGTGCCAGCAGGGGGGACTCCACTGAACAGTTCTTC
.	TRBV30	TRBJ1-1	TRBD1	CAWKTGRDTEAFF	TGTGCCTGGAAGACAGGGAGGGACACTGAAGCTTTCTTT
.	TRBV14	TRBJ2-1	.	CASSQRQDYNEQFF	TGTGCCAGCAGCCAACGGCAAGATTACAATGAGCAGTTCTTC
.	TRBV19	TRBJ2-3	TRBD1	CASSGQGRVDTQYF	TGTGCCAGCAGCGGACAGGGGAGGGTAGATACGCAGTATTTT
.	TRBV13	TRBJ2-5	.	CASSLEANRAETQYF	TGTGCCAGCAGCTTAGAGGCGAACAGGGCGGAGACCCAGTACTTC
few	TRBV30	TRBJ1-5	.	CAWTSGQSNQPQHF	TGTGCCTGGACCTCCGGGCAGAGCAATCAGCCCCAGCATTTT
.	TRBV9	TRBJ2-5	.	CASSVWTAPGETQYF	TGTGCCAGCAGCGTTTGGACAGCACCTGGGGAGACCCAGTACTTC
.	TRBV2	TRBJ2-5	.	CASSEFLVQETQYF	TGTGCCAGCAGTGAATTCTTAGTCCAAGAGACCCAGTACTTC
.	TRBV5-8	TRBJ2-7	.	CASSLGGVVWDQYF	TGTGCCAGCAGCTTGGGAGGGGTGGTCTGGGACCAGTACTTC
.	TRBV15	TRBJ2-5	.	CATSRDSAETQYF	TGTGCCACCAGCAGAGATAGTGCGGAGACCCAGTACTTC
.	TRBV5-6	TRBJ1-1	.	CASSPGMNMNTEAFF	TGTGCCAGCAGCCCCGGTATGAACATGAACACTGAAGCTTTCTTT
.	TRBV28	TRBJ1-1	.	CASSGAGWGTEAFF	TGTGCCAGCAGTGGGGCAGGGTGGGGGACTGAAGCTTTCTTT
.	TRBV9	TRBJ2-3	.	CASSVGQPWTDTQYF	TGTGCCAGCAGCGTTGGACAGCCATGGACAGATACGCAGTATTTT
.	TRBV7-9	TRBJ2-7	TRBD2	CASSSEFSGRAGYEQYF	TGTGCCAGCAGCTCGGAGTTTAGCGGGAGGGCCGGTTACGAGCAGTACTTC
.	TRBV9	TRBJ2-7	.	CASSASPSYEQYF	TGTGCCAGCAGCGCCTCTCCATCTTACGAGCAGTACTTC
.	TRBV4-1	TRBJ1-1	.	CASSQDVGTEAFF	TGCGCCAGCAGCCAAGATGTGGGAACTGAAGCTTTCTTT
.	TRBV29-1	TRBJ2-3	.	CSVVSPIRTALTDTQYF	TGCAGCGTAGTTAGCCCGATACGGACAGCACTCACAGATACGCAGTATTTT
.	TRBV7-2	TRBJ2-7	TRBD2	CASSSGLAGIISEQYF	TGTGCCAGCAGCTCGGGACTAGCGGGAATCATCTCCGAGCAGTACTTC
.	TRBV7-9	TRBJ1-3	.	CASSPPQSGNTIYF	TGTGCCAGCAGCCCCCCCCAGTCTGGAAACACCATATATTTT
.	TRBV5-4	TRBJ2-4	TRBD1	CASSANRGQDIQYF	TGTGCCAGCAGCGCCAACAGGGGTCAGGACATTCAGTACTTC
.	TRBV28	TRBJ1-4	TRBD1	CASSLGWDSSEKLFF	TGTGCCAGCAGTTTAGGATGGGACAGCTCTGAAAAACTGTTTTTT
.	TRBV6-5	TRBJ1-1	.	CASSYERADTEAFF	TGTGCCAGCAGTTACGAACGGGCCGACACTGAAGCTTTCTTT
once	TRBV4-3	TRBJ2-2	.	CASSQEATWTTGELFF	TGCGCCAGCAGCCAAGAGGCTACCTGGACCACCGGGGAGCTGTTTTTT
.	TRBV7-2	TRBJ2-1	.	CASSLSIGPAKDEQFF	TGTGCCAGCAGCTTAAGTATAGGCCCCGCTAAAGATGAGCAGTTCTTC
.	TRBV27	TRBJ1-2	TRBD1	CASSPSTGDQIYGYTF	TGTGCCAGCAGTCCGTCGACAGGGGACCAAATCTATGGCTACACCTTC
.	TRBV4-2	TRBJ2-1	TRBD2	CASSQEAGGGAYEQFF	TGTGCCAGCAGCCAGGAAGCTGGCGGGGGGGCGTATGAGCAGTTCTTC
.	TRBV27	TRBJ2-7	.	CASSSTGTPYEQYF	TGTGCCAGCAGTTCTACCGGGACACCCTACGAGCAGTACTTC
.	TRBV9	TRBJ2-3	.	CASSVGGGRPSTDTQYF	TGTGCCAGCAGCGTAGGCGGGGGCCGACCTAGCACAGATACGCAGTATTTT
.	TRBV29-1	TRBJ2-1	.	CSVVDRVIASYNEQFF	TGCAGCGTTGTCGACAGAGTAATAGCCTCCTACAATGAGCAGTTCTTC